This T cell receptor (beta chain) stems from a study of regulatory T cells in long-lasting Graves disease. The overall study: Over-5-year antithyroid drug use with positive TSH receptor antibodies defined persistent Graves' disease in the study.

The germline V and J ends were trimmed by 3 bases and 7 bases, with 18 bases remaining between them. CDR1 is LNHDA, CDR2 SQIVND, per germline (reference sequence). CDR3 size: 15 residues. Time point defined: persistent/refractory GD, antithyroid drugs over 5 years with positive TRAb. PBMCs provided the RNA from which the TCR library was made. The study, taken as a whole, reports: TRBV28, TRBJ1-2 and TRBJ2-5 were favored in persistent disease. Since the sample size was small, accuracy may have been reduced. Newly diagnosed patients shared about a thousand public clonotypes; persistent patients shared approximately 2,700.

This clonotype was seen at least ten times. Its specificity is not known. Through Arm-PCR of CDR3 regions and iRepertoire HTBI primers, TCR beta libraries were built. In TCRdb, the multiplex PCR reads were re-called with MiXCR into one record per CDR3 protein. Of 390,000 or so distinct CDR3 sequences listed, more than 20% were seen once; the top ten hold roughly a quarter. Sample: peripheral blood mononuclear cells (PBMCs), taken when the disease was refractory, from a patient treated with antithyroid drugs. The sequence derives from a middle-aged woman with Graves disease. The chain links TRBV19 to TRBJ1-2; D is ambiguous. This CDR3 is CASSIFLREERGYTF. The CDR3 nucleotides read TGTGCCAGTAGTATCTTCTTGCGTGAGGAACGTGGCTACACCTTC.